This record covers a single TCR beta chain. This table comes from immunoSEQ multiplex PCR, and its TCRdb copy is limited to in-frame clones, with some not included. Of around 100,000 clones listed, over 75% are singletons. The length of the CDR3 is 15 residues. The sample originates from a study of PD-1 blockade in mismatch repair-deficient tumors. Study at large: All were previously treated, progressing patients with over 9 mismatch repair-deficient cancer types.

V is TRBV21-1 and J is TRBJ2-3; TRBD2, as called in the table, went unchecked against the DNA. TRBV21-1 constitutes a pseudogene. Sequences were derived from peripheral blood, sampled approximately 35 weeks after starting pembrolizumab. The TCR was taken from an adult with mismatch repair-deficient cancer. Here the CDR3 DNA reads TGTGCCAGCAGCAAACGGGCGGGAGGGGCAGATACGCAGTATTTT. It specifies CASSKRAGGADTQYF.